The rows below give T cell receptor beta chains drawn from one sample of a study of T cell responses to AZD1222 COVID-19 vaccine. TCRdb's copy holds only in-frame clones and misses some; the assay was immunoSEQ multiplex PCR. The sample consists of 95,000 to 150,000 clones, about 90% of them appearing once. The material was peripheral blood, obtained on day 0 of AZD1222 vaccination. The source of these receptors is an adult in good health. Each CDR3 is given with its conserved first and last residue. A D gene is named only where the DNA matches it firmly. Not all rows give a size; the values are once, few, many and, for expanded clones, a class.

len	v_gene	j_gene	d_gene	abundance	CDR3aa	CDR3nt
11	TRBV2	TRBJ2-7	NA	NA	CASEQGYEQYF	TGTGCCAGCGAACAGGGTTACGAGCAGTACTTC
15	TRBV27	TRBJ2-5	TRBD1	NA	CASRPGTGRRETQYF	TGTGCCAGCAGACCCGGGACAGGGAGGCGGGAGACCCAGTACTTC
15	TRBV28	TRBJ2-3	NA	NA	CASSAAGGRTDTQYF	TGTGCCAGCAGCGCCGCAGGGGGGCGTACAGATACGCAGTATTTT
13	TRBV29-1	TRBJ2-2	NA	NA	CSVVRVGTGELFF	TGCAGCGTTGTCAGGGTGGGCACCGGGGAGCTGTTTTTT
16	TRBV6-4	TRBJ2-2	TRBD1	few	CASSSGQGAGTGELFF	TGTGCCAGCAGTTCCGGACAGGGGGCCGGCACCGGGGAGCTGTTTTTT
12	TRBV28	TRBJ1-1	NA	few	CASSPVNTEAFF	TGTGCCAGCAGTCCCGTGAACACTGAAGCTTTCTTT
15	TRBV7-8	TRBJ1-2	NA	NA	CASSLGASNPYGYTF	TGTGCCAGCAGCTTAGGAGCCTCTAATCCCTATGGCTACACCTTC
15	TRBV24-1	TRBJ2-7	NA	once	CATSENGLGSYEQYF	TGTGCCACCAGTGAAAACGGCCTCGGGTCCTACGAGCAGTACTTC
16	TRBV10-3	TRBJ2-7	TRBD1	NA	CAIRADRGGRSYEQYF	TGTGCCATCAGGGCCGACAGGGGAGGTCGTTCCTACGAGCAGTACTTC
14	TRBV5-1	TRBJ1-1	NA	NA	CASMPLDTNTEAFF	TGCGCCAGCATGCCGCTCGACACCAACACTGAAGCTTTCTTT
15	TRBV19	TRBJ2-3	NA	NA	CASSIVGMGKDTQYF	TGTGCCAGTAGTATTGTGGGTATGGGGAAAGATACGCAGTATTTT
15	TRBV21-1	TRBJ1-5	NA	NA	CASSKAAGWDQPQHF	TGTGCCAGCAGCAAAGCGGCAGGTTGGGATCAGCCCCAGCATTTT
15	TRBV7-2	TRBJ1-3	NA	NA	CASSRDRSSGNTIYF	TGTGCCAGCAGCCGCGACAGGAGCTCTGGAAACACCATATATTTT
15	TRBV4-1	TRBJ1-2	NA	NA	CASSQEFRGANGYTF	TGCGCCAGCAGCCAAGAGTTTCGGGGGGCAAATGGCTACACCTTC
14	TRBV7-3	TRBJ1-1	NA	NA	CASSSSVGATEAFF	TGTGCCAGCAGCTCGAGCGTGGGGGCCACTGAAGCTTTCTTT
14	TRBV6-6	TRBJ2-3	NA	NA	CASCFGLGTDTQYF	TGTGCCAGCTGTTTCGGGCTGGGCACAGATACGCAGTATTTT
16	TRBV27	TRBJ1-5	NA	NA	CAGPFGGPYSNQPQHF	TGTGCCGGTCCCTTCGGGGGACCTTATAGCAATCAGCCCCAGCATTTT
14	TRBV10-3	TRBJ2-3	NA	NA	CAISTPSSTDTQYF	TGTGCCATCAGCACCCCCTCTAGCACAGATACGCAGTATTTT
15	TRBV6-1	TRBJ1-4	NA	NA	CASSESGRSNEKLFF	TGTGCCAGCAGTGAATCGGGCCGGTCTAATGAAAAACTGTTTTTT
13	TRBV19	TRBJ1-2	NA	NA	CASSIGTGYGYTF	TGTGCCAGTAGTATCGGTACGGGGTATGGCTACACCTTC
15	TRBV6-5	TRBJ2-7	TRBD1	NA	CASSYSGQGYYEQYF	TGTGCCAGCAGTTACTCCGGACAGGGCTACTACGAGCAGTACTTC
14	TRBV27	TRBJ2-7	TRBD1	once	CASSPGQGYYEQYF	TGTGCCAGCAGTCCGGGACAGGGATACTACGAGCAGTACTTC
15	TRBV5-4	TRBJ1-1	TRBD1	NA	CASSSRQGGGTEAFF	TGTGCCAGCAGCTCACGACAGGGCGGGGGGACTGAAGCTTTCTTT
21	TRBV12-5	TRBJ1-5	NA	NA	CASGLVPPAGTPPYSNQPQHF	TGTGCTAGTGGTTTGGTACCCCCCGCAGGGACCCCGCCTTATAGCAATCAGCCCCAGCATTTT
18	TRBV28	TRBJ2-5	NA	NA	CASSPSPGLGSIQETQYF	TGTGCCAGCAGTCCCTCTCCGGGGTTGGGGTCAATCCAAGAGACCCAGTACTTC
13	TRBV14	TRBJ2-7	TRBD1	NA	CASSQSTGGEQYF	TGTGCCAGCAGCCAGTCGACAGGGGGCGAGCAGTACTTC
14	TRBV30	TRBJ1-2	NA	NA	CAWENRAGAYGYTF	TGTGCCTGGGAAAATCGCGCAGGCGCCTATGGCTACACCTTC
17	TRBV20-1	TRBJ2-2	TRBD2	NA	CSASDSSAGGGAGELFF	TGCAGTGCTAGTGATTCTAGCGCGGGAGGAGGGGCCGGGGAGCTGTTTTTT
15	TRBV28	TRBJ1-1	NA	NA	CASSPFDGRGHEAFF	TGTGCCAGCAGCCCTTTTGATGGGAGGGGACACGAAGCTTTCTTT
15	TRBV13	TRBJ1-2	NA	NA	CASSPPRGDGYGYTF	TGTGCCAGCAGCCCGCCGCGAGGGGATGGCTATGGCTACACCTTC
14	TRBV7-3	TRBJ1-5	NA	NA	CASSYGAVNQPQHF	TGTGCCAGCAGCTACGGAGCCGTTAATCAGCCCCAGCATTTT
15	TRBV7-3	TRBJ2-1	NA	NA	CASSSRTLTRNEQFF	TGTGCCAGCAGCTCCCGGACTTTAACCAGGAATGAGCAGTTCTTC
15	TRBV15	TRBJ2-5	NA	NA	CATSTPGREQETQYF	TGTGCCACCAGCACTCCGGGACGGGAACAAGAGACCCAGTACTTC
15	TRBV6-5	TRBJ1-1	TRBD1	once	CASSYSGQGDTEAFF	TGTGCCAGCAGTTACTCGGGACAGGGAGACACTGAAGCTTTCTTT
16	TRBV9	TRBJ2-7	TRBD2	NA	CASSVDPGLLHYEQYF	TGTGCCAGCAGCGTAGACCCGGGACTACTTCACTACGAGCAGTACTTC
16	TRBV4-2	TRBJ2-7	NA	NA	CASSQDNSAGGYEQYF	TGTGCCAGCAGCCAAGATAATTCAGCAGGCGGCTACGAGCAGTACTTC
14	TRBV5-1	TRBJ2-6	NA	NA	CASSFSSGANVLTF	TGCGCCAGCAGCTTTAGCTCTGGGGCCAACGTCCTGACTTTC
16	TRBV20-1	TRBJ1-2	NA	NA	CSASSPKGNWEYGYTF	TGCAGTGCTAGTTCCCCTAAGGGCAACTGGGAGTATGGCTACACCTTC
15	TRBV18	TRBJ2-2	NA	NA	CASSPGTANTGELFF	TGTGCCAGCTCACCAGGGACTGCTAACACCGGGGAGCTGTTTTTT
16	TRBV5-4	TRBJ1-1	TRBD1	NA	CASSPPPGQGSTEAFF	TGTGCCAGCAGCCCCCCCCCGGGACAGGGCTCTACTGAAGCTTTCTTT
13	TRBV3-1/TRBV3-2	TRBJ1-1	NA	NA	CASSLIDGTEAFF	TGTGCCAGCAGCCTAATTGACGGCACTGAAGCTTTCTTT
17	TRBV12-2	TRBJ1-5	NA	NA	CASRFGGEYYSNQPQHF	TGTGCAAGTCGCTTTGGTGGCGAATACTATAGCAATCAGCCCCAGCATTTT
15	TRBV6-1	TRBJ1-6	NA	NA	CASSEGFRGDSPLHF	TGTGCCAGCAGTGAAGGCTTCAGAGGGGATTCACCCCTCCACTTT
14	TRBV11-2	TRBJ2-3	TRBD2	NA	CASSSRGDGDTQYF	TGTGCCAGCAGCTCACGGGGGGATGGAGATACGCAGTATTTT
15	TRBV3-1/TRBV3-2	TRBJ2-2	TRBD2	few	CASSLRLAGGIGLFF	TGTGCCAGCAGCCTCCGACTAGCGGGAGGGATCGGGCTGTTTTTT
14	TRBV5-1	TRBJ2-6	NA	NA	CASRLDSGANVLTF	TGCGCCAGCCGCCTGGACTCTGGGGCCAACGTCCTGACTTTC
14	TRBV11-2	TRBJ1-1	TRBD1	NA	CASSLDLYRGEAFF	TGTGCCAGCAGCTTAGATCTGTACAGGGGCGAAGCTTTCTTT
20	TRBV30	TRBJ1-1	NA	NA	CAWSVRSPREGKPPLAEAFF	TGTGCCTGGAGTGTACGTAGCCCAAGGGAGGGAAAACCCCCACTGGCTGAAGCTTTCTTT
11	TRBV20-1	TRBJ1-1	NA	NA	CSAIKAAGAFF	TGCAGTGCCATTAAGGCGGCGGGAGCTTTCTTT
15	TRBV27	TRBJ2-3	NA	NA	CASSYTTFTTDTQYF	TGTGCCAGCAGTTATACAACCTTTACCACAGATACGCAGTATTTT
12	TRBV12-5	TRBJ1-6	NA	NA	CASGLNNSPLHF	TGTGCTAGTGGCCTGAATAATTCACCCCTCCACTTT
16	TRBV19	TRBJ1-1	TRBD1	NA	CASSPRGRGRDTEAFF	TGTGCCAGTAGTCCACGAGGCAGGGGGCGGGACACTGAAGCTTTCTTT
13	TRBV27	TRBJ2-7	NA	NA	CASSLSPANEQYF	TGTGCCAGCAGTTTATCGCCAGCGAACGAGCAGTACTTC